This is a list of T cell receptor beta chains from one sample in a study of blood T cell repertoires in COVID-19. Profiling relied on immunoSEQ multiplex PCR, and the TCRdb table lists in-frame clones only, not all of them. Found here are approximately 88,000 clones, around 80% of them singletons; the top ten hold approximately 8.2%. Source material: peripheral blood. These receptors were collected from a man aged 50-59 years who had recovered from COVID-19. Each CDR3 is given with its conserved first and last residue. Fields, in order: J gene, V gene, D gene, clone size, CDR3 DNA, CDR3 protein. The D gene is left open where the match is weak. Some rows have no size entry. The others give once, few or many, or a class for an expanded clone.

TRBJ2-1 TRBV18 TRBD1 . TGTGCCAGCTCACCCCCGACAGGGTTCATCTACAATGAGCAGTTCTTC CASSPPTGFIYNEQFF
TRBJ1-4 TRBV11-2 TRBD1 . TGTGCCAGCAGCTCCACAGGGGGTTGGGAAAAACTGTTTTTT CASSSTGGWEKLFF
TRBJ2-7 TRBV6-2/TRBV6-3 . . TGTGCCAGCAGCGACCCCCCAGGGATCGAGCAGTACTTC CASSDPPGIEQYF
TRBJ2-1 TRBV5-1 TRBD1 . TGCGCCAGCAGCTTGGGGGACAGCCTACCCTACAATGAGCAGTTCTTC CASSLGDSLPYNEQFF
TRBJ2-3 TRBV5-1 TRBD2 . TGCGCCAGCAGTGGGGGGGACTTACTCTTAGATACGCAGTATTTT CASSGGDLLLDTQYF
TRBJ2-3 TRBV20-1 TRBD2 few TGCATGACGGGGGGGGTGGATACGCAGTATTTT CMTGGVDTQYF
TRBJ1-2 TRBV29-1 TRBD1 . TGCAGCGTTCCCAGGGGGGAAGGCTATGGCTACACCTTC CSVPRGEGYGYTF
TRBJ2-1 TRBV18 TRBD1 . TGTGCCAGCTCAAAGGACAGGGAGACGGATGAGCAGTTCTTC CASSKDRETDEQFF
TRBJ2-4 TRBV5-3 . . TGTGCCAGAAGCTCTTTCCCCCCCCACAGGGGACTAGCCAAAAACATTCAGTACTTC CARSSFPPHRGLAKNIQYF
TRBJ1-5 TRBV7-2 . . TGTGCCAGCAGCATCAATAGCAATCAGCCCCAGCATTTT CASSINSNQPQHF
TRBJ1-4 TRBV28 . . TGTGCCAGCACCACAGGTGGCCCTGAAAAACTGTTTTTT CASTTGGPEKLFF
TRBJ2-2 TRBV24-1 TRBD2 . TGTGCCACCAGTGTCGGGGGGATAAACACCGGGGAGCTGTTTTTT CATSVGGINTGELFF
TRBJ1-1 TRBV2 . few TGTGCCAGCAGTCCGTACACTGAAGCTTTCTTT CASSPYTEAFF
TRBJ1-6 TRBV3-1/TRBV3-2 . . TGTGCCACGGGGGACTTCGATTCACCCCTCCACTTT CATGDFDSPLHF
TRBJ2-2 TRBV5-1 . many TGCGCCAGCAGCAGGGTAGGAGGGGACACCGGGGAGCTGTTTTTT CASSRVGGDTGELFF
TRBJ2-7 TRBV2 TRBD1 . TGTGCCTCCGACTCCCCGGGACAGGGGGCTTGGGAGCAGTACTTC CASDSPGQGAWEQYF
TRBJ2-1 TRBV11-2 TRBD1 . TGTGCCAGCCGCCCGGACAGGGTGCCCTACAATGAGCAGTTCTTC CASRPDRVPYNEQFF
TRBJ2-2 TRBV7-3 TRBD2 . TGTGCCAGCAGCCCTAATAGCGGGAGAGTTACCGGGGAGCTGTTTTTT CASSPNSGRVTGELFF
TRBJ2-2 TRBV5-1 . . TGCGCCAGCAGCCCGCCGGGAGCCTCCACCGGGGAGCTGTTTTTT CASSPPGASTGELFF
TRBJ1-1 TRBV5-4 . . TGTGCCAGCAGCTGGGCAGGGGCCACTGAAGCTTTCTTT CASSWAGATEAFF
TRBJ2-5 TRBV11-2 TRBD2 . TGTGCCAGCAGCTTAGATGTTTTTTTAGCGGGAGTAGGTGAGACCCAGTACTTC CASSLDVFLAGVGETQYF
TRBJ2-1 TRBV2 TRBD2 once TGTGCCAGCAGTGAAGGAGGGGGGACTAGCAATGAGCAGTTCTTC CASSEGGGTSNEQFF
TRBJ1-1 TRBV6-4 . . TGTGCCAGCAGTGACTCCGACCAGGCCTCTGAAGCTTTCTTT CASSDSDQASEAFF
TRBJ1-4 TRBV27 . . TGTGCCAGCAGATCGATGGGGAGTAATGAAAAACTGTTTTTT CASRSMGSNEKLFF
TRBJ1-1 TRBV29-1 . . TGCAGCGTCAGTACAGGGATGAGCACTGAAGCTTTCTTT CSVSTGMSTEAFF
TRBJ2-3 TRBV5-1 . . TGCGCCAGCAGCTTGGCAGGGAGCACAGATACGCAGTATTTT CASSLAGSTDTQYF
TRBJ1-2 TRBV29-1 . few TGCAGCGCCCCGGACATTCACTATGGCTACACCTTC CSAPDIHYGYTF
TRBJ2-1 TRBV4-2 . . TGTGCCAGCAGCCAAGATCCAGCGATGGTGAATGAGCAGTTCTTC CASSQDPAMVNEQFF
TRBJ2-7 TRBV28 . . TGTGCCAGCATTAGGGCCCGTGGCGGGATCTACGAGCAGTACTTC CASIRARGGIYEQYF
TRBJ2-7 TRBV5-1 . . TGCGCCAGTGCACACAGGGAGCAGGACGAGCAGTACTTC CASAHREQDEQYF
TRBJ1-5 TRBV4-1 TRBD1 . TGCGCCAGCAGCCAAGATAGGGGGACAGGGAATCAGCCCCAGCATTTT CASSQDRGTGNQPQHF
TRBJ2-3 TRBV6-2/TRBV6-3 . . TGTGCCAGCAGCGATCGGTACGGGAACACAGATACGCAGTATTTT CASSDRYGNTDTQYF
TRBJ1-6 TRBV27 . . TGTGCCAGCAGGCTCTCGGGGGGCTCCTATAATTCACCCCTCCACTTT CASRLSGGSYNSPLHF
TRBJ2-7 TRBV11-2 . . TGTGCCAGCAGCTTAAAGGGGATCGAGCAGTACTTC CASSLKGIEQYF
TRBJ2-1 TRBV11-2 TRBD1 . TGTGCCAGCAGCAACAGGGGTCCCCTTTACAATGAGCAGTTCTTC CASSNRGPLYNEQFF
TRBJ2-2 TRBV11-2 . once TGTGCCAGCACTCCTCGGGCAGGGACGAACACCGGGGAGCTGTTTTTT CASTPRAGTNTGELFF
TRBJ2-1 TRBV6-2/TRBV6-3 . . TGTGCCAGCAGTTACTCGGGCCTCGGGTTCTTC CASSYSGLGFF
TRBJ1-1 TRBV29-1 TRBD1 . TGCAGCGTTGTCGACAGGGGAAACACTGAAGCTTTCTTT CSVVDRGNTEAFF
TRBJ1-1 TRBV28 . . TGTGCCGCGGGAGCAGGGAGAACTGAAGCTTTCTTT CAAGAGRTEAFF
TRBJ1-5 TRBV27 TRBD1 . TGTGCCAGCAGTTGGACAGGGGGATCTCAGCCCCAGCATTTT CASSWTGGSQPQHF
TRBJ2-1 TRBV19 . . TGTGCCAGTAGTGCGGGTACGAGCTCCTACAATGAGCAGTTCTTC CASSAGTSSYNEQFF
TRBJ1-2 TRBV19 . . TGTGCCAGTAGTACAGGGGTTTTAAGTTATGGCTACACCTTC CASSTGVLSYGYTF
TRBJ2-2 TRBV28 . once TGTGCCAGCAGTTCAGGGTGGGGAAACACCGGGGAGCTGTTTTTT CASSSGWGNTGELFF
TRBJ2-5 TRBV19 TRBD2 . TGTGCCAGTAGTATGAGACTAGCGAACCAAGAGACCCAGTACTTC CASSMRLANQETQYF
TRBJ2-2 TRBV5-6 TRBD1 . TGTGCCAGCAGCTACCGGGACAGAGAAACCGGGGAGCTGTTTTTT CASSYRDRETGELFF
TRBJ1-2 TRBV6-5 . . TGTGCCAGCAGCTTGCAGGGTGCTGGCGGCTACACCTTC CASSLQGAGGYTF